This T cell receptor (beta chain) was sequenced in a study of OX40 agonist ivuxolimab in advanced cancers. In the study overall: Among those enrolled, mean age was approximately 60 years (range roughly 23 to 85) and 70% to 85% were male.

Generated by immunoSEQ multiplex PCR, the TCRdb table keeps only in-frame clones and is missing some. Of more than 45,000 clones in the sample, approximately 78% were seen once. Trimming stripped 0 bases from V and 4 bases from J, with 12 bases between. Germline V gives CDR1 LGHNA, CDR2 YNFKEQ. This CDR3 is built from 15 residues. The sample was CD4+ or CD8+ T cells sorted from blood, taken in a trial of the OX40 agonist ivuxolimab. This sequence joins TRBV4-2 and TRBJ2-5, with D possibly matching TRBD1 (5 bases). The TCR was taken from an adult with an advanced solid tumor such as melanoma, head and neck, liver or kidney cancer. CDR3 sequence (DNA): TGTGCCAGCAGCCAAGATCAGGTAAGGGGAGAGACCCAGTACTTC. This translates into CASSQDQVRGETQYF.